Included here is one TCR beta chain sequence, with context. Its specificity is unknown. With 60 Vbeta and 13 Jbeta primers, the PCR was carried out. Assay: immunoSEQ multiplex PCR; the TCRdb copy retains only in-frame clones and omits some. The table records roughly 120,000 clones, approximately 78% of them present only once. The CDR3 consists of 14 residues. CDR1 SEHNR and CDR2 FQNEAQ come from the germline V gene (reference sequence). V was shortened by 5 bases and J by 0 bases, with 10 bases between the two germline ends. The record originates from a study of cytomegalovirus exposure and HLA in healthy donors. Notes on the study in general: There were about 160 TCR beta chains listed as cytomegalovirus-associated.

The J gene is TRBJ1-1, the V gene TRBV7-9, with D hard to call. The clonotype comes from a woman aged 40 to 50 in good health and CMV-seropositive. Sequenced: PBMCs. This chain's CDR3 is CASSARVVNTEAFF. In DNA, the CDR3 is TGTGCCAGCAGCGCCCGGGTAGTGAACACTGAAGCTTTCTTT.